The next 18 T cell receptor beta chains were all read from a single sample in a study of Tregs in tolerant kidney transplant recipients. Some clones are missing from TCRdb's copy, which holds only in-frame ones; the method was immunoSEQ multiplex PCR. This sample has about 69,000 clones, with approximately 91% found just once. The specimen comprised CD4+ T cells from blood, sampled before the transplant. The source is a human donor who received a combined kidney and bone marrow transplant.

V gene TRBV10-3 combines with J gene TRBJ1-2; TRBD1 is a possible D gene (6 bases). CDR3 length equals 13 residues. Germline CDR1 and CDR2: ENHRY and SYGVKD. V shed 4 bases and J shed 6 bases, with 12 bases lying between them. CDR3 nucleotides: TGTGCCATCAGTGTAGGGACAATAGATGGCTACACCTTC. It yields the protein CAISVGTIDGYTF.

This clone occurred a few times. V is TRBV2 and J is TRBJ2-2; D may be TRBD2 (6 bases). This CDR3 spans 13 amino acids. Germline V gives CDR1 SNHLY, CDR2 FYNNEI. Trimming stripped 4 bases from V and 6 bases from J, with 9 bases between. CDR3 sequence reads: CASSVSGAGELFF. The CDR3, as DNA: TGTGCCAGCAGTGTGTCGGGGGCCGGGGAGCTGTTTTTT.

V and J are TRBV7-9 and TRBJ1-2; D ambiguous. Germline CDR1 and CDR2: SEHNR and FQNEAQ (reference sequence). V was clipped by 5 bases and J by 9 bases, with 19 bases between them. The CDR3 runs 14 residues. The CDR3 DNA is TGTGCCAGCAGCCCTAACGATATGGACTGGAGCTACACCTTC. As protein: CASSPNDMDWSYTF.

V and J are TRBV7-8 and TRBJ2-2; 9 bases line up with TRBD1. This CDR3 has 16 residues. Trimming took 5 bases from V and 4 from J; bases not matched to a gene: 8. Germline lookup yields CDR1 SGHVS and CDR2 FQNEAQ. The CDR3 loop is CASSRQTGGFTGELFF. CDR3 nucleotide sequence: TGTGCCAGCAGCCGGCAGACAGGGGGTTTCACCGGGGAGCTGTTTTTT.

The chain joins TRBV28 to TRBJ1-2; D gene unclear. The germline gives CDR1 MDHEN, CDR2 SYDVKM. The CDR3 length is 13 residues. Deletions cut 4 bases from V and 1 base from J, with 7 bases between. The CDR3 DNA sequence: TGTGCCAGCAGTTGGACTCTTAACTATGGCTACACCTTC. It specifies CASSWTLNYGYTF.

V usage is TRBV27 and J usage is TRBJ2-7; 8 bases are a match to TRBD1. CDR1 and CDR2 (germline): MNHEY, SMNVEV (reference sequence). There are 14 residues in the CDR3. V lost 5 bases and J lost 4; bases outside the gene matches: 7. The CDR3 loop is CASSTRTGRYEQYF. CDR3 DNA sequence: TGTGCCAGCAGTACCCGGACAGGGAGGTACGAGCAGTACTTC.

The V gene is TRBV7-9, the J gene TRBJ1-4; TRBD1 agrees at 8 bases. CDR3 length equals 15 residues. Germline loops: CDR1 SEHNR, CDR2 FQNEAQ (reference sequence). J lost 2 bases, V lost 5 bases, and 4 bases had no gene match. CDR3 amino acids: CASSRGQGTNEKLFF. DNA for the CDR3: TGTGCCAGCAGCCGAGGACAGGGCACTAATGAAAAACTGTTTTTT. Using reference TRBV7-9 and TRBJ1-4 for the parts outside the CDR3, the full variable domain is DTGVSQNPRHKITKRGQNVTFRCDPISEHNRLYWYRQTLGQGPEFLTYFQNEAQLEKSRLLSDRFSAERPKGSFSTLEIQRTEQGDSAMYLCASSRGQGTNEKLFFGSGTQLSVL.

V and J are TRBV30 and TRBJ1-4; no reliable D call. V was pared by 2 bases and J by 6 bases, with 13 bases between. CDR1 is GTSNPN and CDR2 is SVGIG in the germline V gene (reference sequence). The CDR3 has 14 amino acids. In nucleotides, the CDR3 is TGTGCCTGGAGTAGAGGGAATTGGGATGAAAAACTGTTTTTT. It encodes CAWSRGNWDEKLFF.

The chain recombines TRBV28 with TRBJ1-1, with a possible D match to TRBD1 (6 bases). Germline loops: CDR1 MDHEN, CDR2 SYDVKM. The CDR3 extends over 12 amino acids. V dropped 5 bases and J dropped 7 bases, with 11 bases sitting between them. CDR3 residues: CASSIGQFEAFF. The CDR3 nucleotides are TGTGCCAGCAGTATCGGACAGTTTGAAGCTTTCTTT.

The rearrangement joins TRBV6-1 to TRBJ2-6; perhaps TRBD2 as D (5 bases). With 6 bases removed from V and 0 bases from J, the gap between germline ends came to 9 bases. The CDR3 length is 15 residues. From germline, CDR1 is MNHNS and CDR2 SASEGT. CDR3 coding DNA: TGTGCCAGCAGGAGACGGGGCTCTGGGGCCAACGTCCTGACTTTC. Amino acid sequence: CASRRRGSGANVLTF.

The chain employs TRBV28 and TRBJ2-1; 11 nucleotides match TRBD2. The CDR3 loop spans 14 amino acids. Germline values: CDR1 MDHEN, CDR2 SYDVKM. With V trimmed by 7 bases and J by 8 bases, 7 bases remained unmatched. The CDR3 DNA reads TGTGCCAGCACACTAGCGGGAGTTCGGGATGAGCAGTTCTTC. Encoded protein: CASTLAGVRDEQFF.

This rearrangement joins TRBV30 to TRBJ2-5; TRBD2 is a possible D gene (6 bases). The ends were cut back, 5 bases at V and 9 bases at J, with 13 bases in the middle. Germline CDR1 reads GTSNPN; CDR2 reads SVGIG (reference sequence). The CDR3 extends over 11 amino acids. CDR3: CAWAGSQAQYF. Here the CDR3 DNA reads TGTGCCTGGGCGGGATCCCAGGCCCAGTACTTC. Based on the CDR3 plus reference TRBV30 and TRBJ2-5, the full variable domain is SQTIHQWPATLVQPVGSPLSLECTVEGTSNPNLYWYRQAAGRGLQLLFYSVGIGQISSEVPQNLSASRPQDRQFILSSKKLLLSDSGFYLCAWAGSQAQYFGPGTRLLVL.

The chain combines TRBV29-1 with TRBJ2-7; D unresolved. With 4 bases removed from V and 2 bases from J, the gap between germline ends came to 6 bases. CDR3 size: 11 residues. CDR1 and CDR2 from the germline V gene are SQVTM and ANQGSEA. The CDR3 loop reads CSVVAAYEQYF. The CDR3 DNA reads TGCAGCGTTGTGGCGGCCTACGAGCAGTACTTC.

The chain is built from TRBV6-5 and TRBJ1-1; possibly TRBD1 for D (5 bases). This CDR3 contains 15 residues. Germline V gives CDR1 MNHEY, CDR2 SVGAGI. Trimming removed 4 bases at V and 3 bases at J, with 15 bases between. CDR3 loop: CASSFSPGGDTEAFF. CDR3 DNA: TGTGCCAGCAGTTTCTCCCCCGGGGGGGACACTGAAGCTTTCTTT.

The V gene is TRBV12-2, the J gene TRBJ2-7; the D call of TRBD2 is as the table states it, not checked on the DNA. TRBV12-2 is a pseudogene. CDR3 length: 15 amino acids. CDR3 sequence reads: CASRLPLAGCHEQYF. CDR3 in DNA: TGTGCAAGTCGCTTACCGCTAGCGGGATGCCACGAGCAGTACTTC.

DNA of the CDR3: TGTGCCAGCAGTTTAGGGACTAGCGTGGGCATTCAGTACTTC. It translates to CASSLGTSVGIQYF. This sequence joins TRBV27 and TRBJ2-4, with TRBD2 matching over 10 bases. J lost 9 bases, V lost 2 bases, and 4 bases had no gene match. The length of the CDR3 is 14 residues. Germline-derived CDR1 and CDR2 are MNHEY and SMNVEV (reference sequence).

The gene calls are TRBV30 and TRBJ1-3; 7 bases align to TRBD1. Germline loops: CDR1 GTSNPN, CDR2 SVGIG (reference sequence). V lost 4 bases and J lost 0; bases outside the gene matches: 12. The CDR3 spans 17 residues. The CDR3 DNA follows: TGTGCCTGGAAAAGACCGGGACAGAGTCACTCTGGAAACACCATATATTTT. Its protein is CAWKRPGQSHSGNTIYF.

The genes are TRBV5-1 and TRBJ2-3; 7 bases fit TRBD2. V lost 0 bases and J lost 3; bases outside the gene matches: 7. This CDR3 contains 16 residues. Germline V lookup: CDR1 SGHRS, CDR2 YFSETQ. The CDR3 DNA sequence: TGCGCCAGCAGCTTGGCCCCTGGGAGGGTAACAGATACGCAGTATTTT. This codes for CASSLAPGRVTDTQYF.